This record covers a single T cell receptor (beta chain). The clone's antigen remains unknown. Base quality data are lacking; no much larger clone is found one base away. Sequences SGHKS (CDR1) and YYEKEE (CDR2) are obtained from the germline V gene (reference sequence). Inclusive of the bounding cysteine and phenylalanine, the CDR3 is 13 residues long. Only the CDR3 region is kept as DNA, spanning 39 bases read in frame from base 1. V and J are truncated by 0 bases and 2 bases respectively, leaving an intervening sequence of 6 bases. These data belong to a study of cytomegalovirus exposure and HLA in healthy donors (TCRdb year 2017). About the full investigation: According to an earlier analysis of around 600 of the donors, about 179 million T cells yielded 117 million unique TCR beta sequences and about 300 Gb of sequence data. Approximately 300 gigabases of sequencing data and 75 million to 85 million unique TCR sequences made up an early release that covered approximately 650 HLA-typed donors. Among the roughly 390 genotyped donors, 75% to 90% belonged to the genetic ancestry cluster associated with self-reported Caucasian donors. The study aimed to test whether cataloging public T cell receptors could reveal signatures of past pathogen exposure. The T cell repertoires of roughly 660 subjects were profiled by immunosequencing and related to cytomegalovirus serostatus. In addition to the first cohort of around 670 subjects, a separate validation cohort of 120 different subjects was used. To predict cytomegalovirus infection status, the study combined high-throughput TCR immunosequencing, statistical association of individual TCRs with disease status, and machine learning. A later analysis re-analyzed previously published TCR beta repertoires from approximately 700 donors and added high-resolution HLA genotyping to study TCR occurrence patterns. Rather than using new phenotypic data, the later analysis identified candidate immune exposures from TCR beta sequences and from how often those sequences occurred across donors. An earlier analysis of 450 to 750 of the donors used high-throughput TCR beta sequencing to judge whether each TCR beta V gene segment behaved as functional or pseudogenic. Donor age, sex, ethnicity and CMV serostatus were compiled together with the repertoire data. A later genetic analysis took genome-wide SNP genotypes for about 55% of the 666 donors and used that subset as a discovery cohort. Every repertoire in the discovery cohort had been generated on one and the same sequencing platform. Class I and class II HLA loci were covered by the typing at four-digit resolution. The number of typed donors differed by locus: about 620-640 for A, B, C, DRB1 and DQB1; approximately 520 for DQA1; some 610 for DPA1; and some 430 for DPB1. Roughly five DR-DQ haplotypes were treated as single units for association and clustering because of strong linkage in the cohort. Among around 400 genotyped donors of the cohort, an average of 235,054 unique TCR beta nucleotide sequences were sequenced per donor, 15% to 20% of them non-productive. Overall results and qualifications from the work: Linkage disequilibrium might explain the correlated functional status among segregating V segments, but an unknown experimental factor could not be ruled out. A cluster of highly shared sequence variants was judged likely to represent a technical artifact of the sequencing pipeline. In the study, some 160 TCR beta chains were listed as associated with cytomegalovirus. Only TCR beta chains were sequenced in this cohort, and the absence of alpha or paired-chain data limited detectable features. Broadly in line with IMGT annotations, most TCR beta V segments showed up in productive rearrangements about 87% or about 30% of the time in an earlier analysis of around 550 of the donors. The 87-base-pair reads could not distinguish some IMGT-functional V segments, including TRBV6-2 and TRBV6-3, so those segments were excluded. A later genetic analysis associated a missense DCLRE1C variant with V-gene and J-gene trimming of TCR beta chains, and an independent cohort replicated the association. When HLA alleles, especially DR and DQ, strongly co-occurred, TCR associations were difficult to assign to individual alleles. In a later analysis, most CMV-associated TCR beta chains were found to appear HLA-restricted, with HLA associations seemingly driven largely by CMV exposure. In both the original and validation cohorts, the classifier was reported to diagnose cytomegalovirus status with high specificity and sensitivity. Most TCR sequences were observed very rarely across donors, whereas some public TCRs were present in many individuals. Roughly uniform sequencing depth across donors was assumed in presence/absence analyses, although this assumption may not hold. Because counts were too low, fewer than 20 rarely observed V segments, including chromosome 9 orphons, were excluded from the earlier analysis of 587 of the donors. Because HLA typing was unavailable for some donors at each locus, only the typed subset was used in association tests. The only immune exposure information available for the cohort was CMV serostatus. The authors suggested that the approach could potentially be generalized to other disease states and immunological phenotypes. In a later analysis, the rate of TCR association differed among HLA loci, with DRB1 alleles having the most associated TCRs and HLA-C alleles having the fewest. In a later analysis, HLA-associated TCR beta chains were found to be more clonally expanded and to have lower generation probabilities than equally common non-associated chains. At a false discovery rate of 0.05, a later analysis linked roughly 17,000 TCR beta sequences to specific HLA alleles. Three of the identified cytomegalovirus-associated TCR beta chains were confirmed in vitro to be specific for cytomegalovirus antigens. A further reported finding was that TCR beta sequences accurately predicted the HLA-A and HLA-B alleles for most subjects in the first cohort. In a later genetic analysis, fewer N-insertions in productive TCRs were reported among donors in an Asian-associated ancestry cluster than the roughly 700-donor mean. Several of the top co-occurrence clusters appeared to be linked to parvovirus B19, influenza, CMV and Epstein-Barr virus, according to a later analysis.

The cohort consisted of hundreds of healthy bone marrow donors. All cohort members were sampled while nominally healthy, although unrecorded immune exposures were likely present. The donor was CMV seropositive and belonged to the group of around 300 seropositive cohort members. Every donor gave a peripheral blood sample, and the peripheral blood mononuclear cells from that sample were used for TCR beta sequencing. Genomic DNA extraction from the blood cell samples was performed with the Qiagen DNeasy Blood Extraction Kit. Libraries were made using the immunoSEQ multiplex PCR assay. For the multiplex PCR, a mixture combining 60 forward primers for TCR Vbeta segments and 13 reverse primers for TCR Jbeta segments was used. A multiplex PCR assay on genomic DNA amplified the CDR3 region of rearranged TCR beta genes. The amplified TCR beta libraries were sequenced on the Illumina HiSeq System as 87-base-pair reads. The published analysis was carried out like this. A later analysis counted some 80 million unique TCR beta chains across the 550 to 800 repertoires, and around 9.9 million of these chains were shared by at least two donors. Raw reads were error-corrected and collapsed into unique sequences with a nearest-neighbor algorithm that merged closely related sequences to remove PCR and sequencing errors. V, D and J gene segments were assigned by aligning CDR3 sequences to IMGT reference sequences. For a sequence to be retained, at least a six-nucleotide match to both a V gene segment and a J gene segment was required. Rearrangements were classified as productive when the CDR3 lacked stop codons and remained in frame with V and J, and all other rearrangements were classified as non-productive. Following IMGT convention, CDR3 was defined as the stretch from the second conserved V-encoded cysteine to the conserved J-encoded phenylalanine. The earlier analysis of about 640 of the donors excluded any sequence lacking an unambiguous match to a single V gene segment. In an earlier analysis of 587 of the donors, V segments were called functional above 56.7% productive rearrangements and were called segregating when the between-donor standard deviation exceeded 5%. A statistical classification framework was developed to diagnose cytomegalovirus status using the catalog of TCR beta chain sequences. V and J gene assignment, in a later analysis, came from comparing TCR nucleotide sequences with IMGT/GENE-DB human TR gene sequences. A later analysis assigned CDR3 sequences and most-parsimonious VDJ recombination scenarios with the TCRdist pipeline. A later analysis defined each TCR beta chain by its CDR3 amino acid sequence plus V-gene family, and excluded reads lacking a unique V-gene family. To address suspected cross-contamination and a sequencing artifact, a later analysis removed over 500 highly shared, low-generation-probability nucleotide sequences. A later analysis calculated a clonal expansion index for each public chain from normalized within-repertoire ranks of inferred template counts. A later analysis computed generation probabilities with a VDJ recombination model fitted to out-of-frame rearrangements, and checked the results against IGoR. In a later analysis, TCR-TCR, TCR-HLA and TCR-CMV co-occurrence was scored with hypergeometric tests, and a repertoire-size bias correction was applied to TCR pairs. A later analysis estimated false discovery rates by permuting HLA or CMV assignments 20 times. In a later analysis, co-occurring TCRs were grouped using DBSCAN, with TCRdist sequence similarity added in when clustering inside HLA-allele-positive subsets. For co-occurrence clustering, repertoires with fewer than 30,000 or more than 120,000 public chains were excluded, along with five repertoires with anomalous nucleotide sharing. Here the immuneACCESS table is served through TCRdb, limited to in-frame sequences with V and J called. Missing clones are a known gap in these copies; in checked studies unresolved V genes cover under half, and the rest lacks a known reason. The DNA was the basis for D and trimming; V, J and clone size are from that table. This sample gives about 96,000 clones in total; 77% of them show up just once. The top ten constitute roughly 7.3% of the sample.

The TCR sequence derives from a man aged 45-60 years in good health and CMV-seropositive. Recombination linked TRBV5-5 to TRBJ2-7; no D gene call is confident. The sample comprised PBMCs. CDR3 protein: CASSLARTYEQYF. The bases are TGTGCCAGCAGCTTGGCCAGGACCTACGAGCAGTACTTC.